The 20 T cell receptor beta chains below come from one sample, sequenced in a study of blood T cells in healthy people across ages. Combining a sample-barcoded 5' primer with a J-beta primer mix, a second PCR ran for about 7 to 11 cycles. One entry per CDR3 protein, called by TCRdb with MiXCR from the 5' RACE reads. The sample lists hundreds of thousands of distinct CDR3 sequences, roughly 30% occurring once. The sample comprised blood. These receptors were taken from an elderly woman in good health.

This clonotype was observed a few times. The chain joins TRBV7-8 to TRBJ1-5; 9 bases align to TRBD1. From germline, CDR1 is SGHVS and CDR2 FQNEAQ. V was pared by 3 bases and J by 1 base, with 10 bases of the junction left unmatched. The CDR3 is made up of 18 amino acids. The CDR3 here is CASSLLPRGQGSNQPQHF. As DNA, the CDR3 is TGTGCCAGCAGCTTGCTACCCCGGGGACAGGGAAGCAATCAGCCCCAGCATTTT.

On this clonotype itself: Germline is not matched at one junction end, which may reflect a read error. The rearrangement links TRBV4-2 to TRBJ1-3; D is perhaps TRBD1 (5 bases). The V gene's germline CDR1 is LGHNA and CDR2 YNFKEQ. This CDR3 has 17 amino acids. This CDR3 reads CASSQDLQRDSGNTVYF. CDR3 bases: TGTGCCAGCAGCCAAGATCTGCAGCGGGACTCTGGAAACACCGTATATTTT.

This clonotype came up many times. The J gene is TRBJ2-3, the V gene TRBV13; D remains unclear. V was trimmed by 3 bases and J by 2 bases, leaving 9 bases between them. CDR3 length: 14 amino acids. Germline V CDR1 and CDR2: PRHDT, FYEKMQ (reference sequence). CDR3 residues: CASSLYTSTDTQYF. CDR3 sequence (DNA): TGTGCCAGCAGCTTGTATACCTCCACAGATACGCAGTATTTT. The full variable domain, with the rest looked up from reference TRBV13 and TRBJ2-3, is AAGVIQSPRHLIKEKRETATLKCYPIPRHDTVYWYQQGPGQDPQFLISFYEKMQSDKGSIPDRFSAQQFSDYHSELNMSSLELGDSALYFCASSLYTSTDTQYFGPGTRLTVL.

This clonotype was seen at least ten times. The chain combines TRBV28 with TRBJ2-1; 10 nucleotides agree with TRBD1. The J segment lost 5 bases and the V segment lost 8 bases, leaving 12 bases of the junction unmatched. The CDR3 is made up of 16 amino acids. CDR1 is MDHEN and CDR2 is SYDVKM in the germline V gene. The CDR3 sequence is CASRPEGQGIHNEQFF. For the CDR3, the DNA is TGTGCCAGCCGACCCGAGGGACAGGGGATCCACAATGAGCAGTTCTTC. The whole variable domain, remainder taken from reference TRBV28 and TRBJ2-1, is DVKVTQSSRYLVKRTGEKVFLECVQDMDHENMFWYRQDPGLGLRLIYFSYDVKMKEKGDIPEGYSVSREKKERFSLILESASTNQTSMYLCASRPEGQGIHNEQFFGPGTRLTVL.

This clonotype was observed a few times. J is TRBJ1-1 and V is TRBV2, with D uncertain. Germline CDR1 reads SNHLY; CDR2 reads FYNNEI. The CDR3 length is 13 residues. V dropped 2 bases and J dropped 2 bases, with 6 bases sitting between them. The DNA for the CDR3 is TGTGCCAGCAGTGAAACCCGCAACACTGAAGCTTTCTTT. This gives the protein CASSETRNTEAFF.

This clonotype was found a few times. Since a much larger clone is just one base distant, this may be a read error. The J gene is TRBJ2-5, the V gene TRBV7-2; 7 bases align to TRBD1. This CDR3 spans 14 amino acids. The V gene end was trimmed by 1 base and the J gene end by 11 bases; junction bases not matched to a gene: 10. Germline assignment: CDR1 SGHTA and CDR2 FQGNSA. CDR3 loop: CASSLVGQKNEQYF. The CDR3 DNA sequence: TGTGCCAGCAGCTTAGTGGGACAGAAAAATGAGCAGTACTTC.

This clonotype was seen ten or more times. This rearrangement joins TRBV20-1 to TRBJ2-7; D is possibly TRBD2 (6 bases). Germline values: CDR1 DFQATT, CDR2 SNEGSKA (reference sequence). V was pared by 1 base and J by 0 bases, with 10 bases between. There are 14 residues in the CDR3. CDR3 nucleotide sequence: TGCAGTGCTAGAGCAGGGAGGTCCTCCTACGAGCAGTACTTC. Translated, it gives CSARAGRSSYEQYF.

V gene TRBV4-1 combines with J gene TRBJ2-3; D possibly corresponds to TRBD1 (6 bases). V gave up 1 base and J gave up 0 bases, with 11 bases separating them. CDR3 length equals 16 residues. Germline lookup yields CDR1 MGHRA and CDR2 YSYEKL. The CDR3 DNA follows: TGCGCCAGCAGCCAAGTTCCCGGACAGAGCACAGATACGCAGTATTTT. Residues: CASSQVPGQSTDTQYF.

CDR3 sequence: CSADPWSGGAGEQFF. CDR3 in DNA: TGCAGTGCCGACCCTTGGAGCGGGGGGGCAGGTGAGCAGTTCTTC. This chain links TRBV20-1 with TRBJ2-1; TRBD2 matches at 10 bases. This CDR3 spans 15 amino acids. V shed 6 bases, J shed 9 bases, and the junction held 14 bases outside the gene matches. Germline lookup yields CDR1 DFQATT and CDR2 SNEGSKA (reference sequence).

CDR3: CASSPIAGREINEQYF. The CDR3 DNA sequence: TGTGCCAGCAGCCCTATAGCCGGAAGGGAAATCAATGAGCAGTACTTC. The chain employs TRBV7-7 and TRBJ2-5; D is uncertain. V lost 5 bases, J lost 11 bases, and 27 bases lay in between. Germline V gene data show CDR1 as SSHAT and CDR2 as FNYEAQ (reference sequence). This CDR3 has 16 amino acids.

This rearrangement joins TRBV25-1 to TRBJ1-1; tentatively, D is TRBD1 (5 bases). This CDR3 comprises 14 residues. Germline V gene data show CDR1 as MGHDK and CDR2 as SYGVNS. The V end was cut by 5 bases, the J end by 6 bases, with 16 bases between. In DNA, the CDR3 is TGTGCCAGCAGTTCAGGGCTGGAACACGCTGAAGCTTTCTTT. It yields the protein CASSSGLEHAEAFF.

This clonotype showed up just a few times. The rearrangement links TRBV24-1 to TRBJ1-2, with D perhaps matching TRBD1 (6 bases). Germline V gene lookup returns CDR1 KGHDR and CDR2 SFDVKD. The CDR3 has 14 amino acids. V lost 4 bases and J lost 7, with 15 bases in between. CDR3 coding DNA: TGTGCCACCAGTGAGGGGGGGCGCGAGGTTGGCTACACCTTC. This translates into CATSEGGREVGYTF.

This clonotype appeared many times. The rearrangement links TRBV20-1 to TRBJ2-5, with 8 positions matching TRBD1. This CDR3 is built from 14 residues. Germline CDR1 is DFQATT and CDR2 is SNEGSKA (reference sequence). V was clipped by 6 bases and J by 5 bases; unmatched bases: 11. CDR3 DNA: TGCAGTGCCCCAGGACAGGGTGGGCCCGAGACCCAGTACTTC. Its translation: CSAPGQGGPETQYF.

This clonotype was picked up many times. The chain couples TRBV6-2 or TRBV6-3 to TRBJ2-1; maybe TRBD2 (6 bases). The CDR3 runs 15 residues. CDR1 is MNHEY and CDR2 is SVGEGT in the germline V gene. V lost 7 bases and J 4 bases, leaving 17 bases between the germline ends. The CDR3 spells CASTPRGRGYNEQFF. The CDR3 DNA reads as TGTGCCAGCACTCCGCGGGGCAGAGGATACAATGAGCAGTTCTTC.

This sequence joins TRBV18 and TRBJ1-1; D ambiguous. V lost 5 bases and J 1 base, leaving 11 bases between the germline ends. The CDR3 has 14 amino acids. CDR1 is KGHSH, CDR2 LQKENI, per germline. The CDR3: CASSTREGNTEAFF. The DNA for the CDR3 is TGTGCCAGCTCAACCCGGGAGGGGAACACTGAAGCTTTCTTT.

The chain recombines TRBV5-1 with TRBJ1-4; the match to TRBD1 covers 7 bases. The germline gives CDR1 SGHRS, CDR2 YFSETQ. The junction had 6 bases not matched to a gene; V was cut back by 4 bases and J by 0 bases. The CDR3 sequence is 16 residues long. In DNA form, the CDR3 reads TGCGCCAGCAGCGAGACCGGGACAGCAACTAATGAAAAACTGTTTTTT. Residues: CASSETGTATNEKLFF.

Comment on this clonotype: This may be a read error, as it is one base from a much larger clone. This sequence joins TRBV7-9 and TRBJ1-4; weak D call: TRBD1 (6 bases). Trimming cost V 5 bases and J 7 bases, with 17 bases left between them. Germline-derived CDR1 and CDR2 are SEHNR and FQNEAQ (reference sequence). The CDR3 consists of 15 residues. The CDR3: CASSTDGGLSEKLFF. The CDR3 coding sequence is TGTGCCAGCAGCACGGACGGGGGGCTTTCTGAAAAACTGTTTTTT.

A word on this clonotype: Just one base apart from a much larger clone, this may be a read error. The chain uses TRBV5-1 and TRBJ2-7; 8 bases are a match to TRBD1. The CDR3 length is 16 residues. CDR1 and CDR2 from the germline V gene are SGHRS and YFSETQ. The CDR3 region is CANSQGQAQFYNEQYF. The CDR3 DNA sequence: TGCGCCAACAGCCAGGGACAGGCCCAATTCTACAATGAGCAGTACTTC.

The rearrangement links TRBV29-1 to TRBJ1-1; 7 bases are shared with TRBD1. With V trimmed by 4 bases and J by 1 base, 6 bases remained unmatched. The CDR3 consists of 14 residues. Germline values: CDR1 SQVTM, CDR2 ANQGSEA. DNA for the CDR3: TGCAGCGTTGCTCCGGGACAGTCGAACACTGAAGCTTTCTTT. Residues: CSVAPGQSNTEAFF. Supplemented by reference TRBV29-1 and TRBJ1-1, the full variable domain reads SAVISQKPSRDICQRGTSLTIQCQVDSQVTMMFWYRQQPGQSLTLIATANQGSEATYESGFVIDKFPISRPNLTFSTLTVSNMSPEDSSIYLCSVAPGQSNTEAFFGQGTRLTVV.

This clonotype was observed a handful of times. Possible read error: a much larger clone is one base away. The genes are TRBV10-3 and TRBJ2-1, with 7 bases lining up with TRBD1. The J call may not be correct, given that the DNA end is closer to TRBJ2-7. This CDR3 is 18 amino acids long. The germline V gene has CDR1 ENHRY and CDR2 SYGVKD. As DNA, the CDR3 is TGTGCCATCAGTGGGCCCCCCAGGGACAGCCTACCGTACAATGAGCAGTACTTC. Protein: CAISGPPRDSLPYNEQYF.